A selection of T cell receptor beta chains follows, all from one sample in a study of T cells in Graves' hyperthyroidism and ophthalmopathy. From the multiplex PCR reads, TCRdb called clonotypes with MiXCR, one entry per CDR3 protein. This sample has about 600,000 distinct CDR3 sequences, with 12% to 15% found just once. Sequencing used blood. These receptors originate from a woman under 30 with Graves' ophthalmopathy. Both conserved end residues are part of each CDR3. A D gene is named only where the DNA matches it firmly. The size entry is marked missing in some rows and otherwise reads once, few, many or a size class.

clone size	D gene	V gene	J gene	CDR3 protein	CDR3 DNA
many	-	TRBV30	TRBJ1-2	CAWSGGDGNGYTF	TGTGCCTGGAGTGGCGGGGACGGGAATGGCTACACCTTC
few	TRBD1	TRBV9	TRBJ1-4	CASSEGQGGGKLFF	TGTGCCAGCAGCGAGGGACAGGGGGGAGGAAAACTGTTTTTT
-	TRBD1	TRBV28	TRBJ2-1	CASWTGGQNEQFF	TGTGCCAGCTGGACAGGGGGCCAGAATGAGCAGTTCTTC
-	-	TRBV10-3	TRBJ1-2	CATASTGFYGYTF	TGTGCCACCGCCTCGACGGGGTTCTATGGCTACACCTTC
many	-	TRBV7-9	TRBJ2-3	CASSLMWEVLGTDTQYF	TGTGCCAGCAGCTTAATGTGGGAGGTCCTTGGCACAGATACGCAGTATTTT
many	TRBD1	TRBV2	TRBJ1-1	CASRYRGQNTEAFF	TGTGCCAGCAGGTACAGGGGGCAGAACACTGAAGCTTTCTTT
-	-	TRBV15	TRBJ1-2	CATSREPGSRRPGYGYTF	TGTGCCACCAGCAGAGAACCCGGCAGCCGACGCCCTGGCTATGGCTACACCTTC
many	TRBD2	TRBV7-9	TRBJ2-4	CASSPPTSGKNIQYF	TGTGCCAGCAGCCCTCCGACTAGCGGCAAAAACATTCAGTACTTC
many	-	TRBV28	TRBJ2-7	CASRGVRGEQQAYEQYF	TGTGCCAGCAGGGGGGTCAGGGGGGAACAACAAGCCTACGAGCAGTACTTC
many	-	TRBV18	TRBJ1-4	CASSPNPSGATNEKLFF	TGTGCCAGCTCACCAAATCCTTCGGGGGCAACTAATGAAAAACTGTTTTTT
many	TRBD1	TRBV7-2	TRBJ2-2	CASSLVPGGVAGELFF	TGTGCCAGCAGCTTAGTCCCAGGGGGCGTTGCCGGGGAGCTGTTTTTT
many	-	TRBV3-1	TRBJ2-7	CASSQADGNEQYF	TGTGCCAGCAGCCAAGCCGACGGGAACGAGCAGTACTTC
many	-	TRBV27	TRBJ2-7	CASSLGYRGPYEQYF	TGTGCCAGCAGTTTAGGTTACCGGGGTCCATACGAGCAGTACTTC
many	-	TRBV27	TRBJ1-2	CASSLGQGHGYTF	TGTGCCAGCAGTTTAGGGCAGGGCCATGGCTACACCTTC
-	TRBD1	TRBV5-1	TRBJ2-5	CASSLTGTGGGETQYF	TGCGCCAGCAGCTTAACCGGGACAGGGGGAGGAGAGACCCAGTACTTC
-	-	TRBV29-1	TRBJ1-3	CSVGGGEGNTIYF	TGCAGCGTTGGGGGGGGTGAGGGAAACACCATATATTTT
-	-	TRBV30	TRBJ1-2	CAWSPGYYGYTF	TGTGCCTGGAGTCCGGGGTACTATGGCTACACCTTC
many	TRBD2	TRBV12-3/TRBV12-4	TRBJ2-2	CASSITTSGTNTGELFF	TGTGCCAGCAGTATTACGACTAGCGGGACGAACACCGGGGAGCTGTTTTTT
many	-	TRBV7-2	TRBJ2-7	CASSLARREQYF	TGTGCCAGCAGCTTAGCGAGGAGAGAGCAGTACTTC
many	TRBD1	TRBV7-7	TRBJ2-1	CASSRGTGGEWRQFF	TGTGCTAGCAGCCGAGGGACAGGGGGAGAGTGGCGGCAGTTCTTC
-	-	TRBV19	TRBJ2-1	CASSGPDSYNEQFF	TGTGCCAGTAGCGGACCTGACTCCTACAATGAGCAGTTCTTC
few	TRBD1	TRBV6-2/TRBV6-3	TRBJ1-1	CASSYGTETLNTEAFF	TGTGCCAGCAGTTATGGGACAGAGACCTTGAACACTGAAGCTTTCTTT
many	TRBD2	TRBV30	TRBJ2-7	CAWSELAGGPWEQYF	TGTGCCTGGAGTGAACTAGCGGGAGGGCCTTGGGAGCAGTACTTC
many	-	TRBV20-1	TRBJ1-2	CSARAGLGYGYTF	TGCAGTGCTAGAGCAGGGTTAGGCTATGGCTACACCTTC
many	-	TRBV7-9	TRBJ2-7	CASSPSRDEQYF	TGTGCCAGCAGCCCTTCGCGCGACGAGCAGTACTTC
many	-	TRBV6-5	TRBJ1-5	CASSYGGANQPQHF	TGTGCCAGCAGTTACGGGGGGGCCAATCAGCCCCAGCATTTT
many	-	TRBV7-3	TRBJ2-3	CASSSSRDTQYF	TGTGCCAGCAGCTCCTCCAGGGATACGCAGTATTTT
many	-	TRBV11-2	TRBJ2-1	CASSSERVQFF	TGTGCCAGCAGCTCCGAGAGGGTTCAGTTCTTC
many	TRBD1	TRBV3-1	TRBJ1-5	CASSQDTTGANQPQHF	TGTGCCAGCAGCCAAGATACGACAGGGGCCAATCAGCCCCAGCATTTT
many	TRBD2	TRBV5-6	TRBJ2-3	CASSWRTSGGYTQYF	TGTGCCAGCAGCTGGAGGACTAGCGGAGGCTATACGCAGTATTTT
many	-	TRBV28	TRBJ1-5	CASSLWTAREPQHF	TGTGCCAGCAGTTTATGGACAGCTAGGGAGCCCCAGCATTTT
few	TRBD2	TRBV12-3/TRBV12-4	TRBJ2-2	CASSLMLAGVSGELFF	TGTGCCAGCAGTTTAATGCTAGCGGGAGTAAGTGGGGAGCTGTTTTTT
-	-	TRBV29-1	TRBJ1-1	CSVVRGVSTEAFF	TGCAGCGTTGTTCGGGGGGTTAGCACTGAAGCTTTCTTT
many	-	TRBV5-6	TRBJ2-7	CASRSSGSYEQYF	TGTGCCAGCAGATCCAGCGGCTCCTACGAGCAGTACTTC
few	-	TRBV20-1	TRBJ2-2	CSARPQLGHTGELFF	TGCAGTGCTAGGCCCCAGTTAGGTCACACCGGGGAGCTGTTTTTT
many	-	TRBV3-1	TRBJ1-5	CASSRGQGGGQPQHF	TGTGCCAGCAGCCGCGGTCAGGGCGGGGGTCAGCCCCAGCATTTT
many	TRBD2	TRBV7-2	TRBJ2-7	CASSFRSGRAAPYEQYF	TGTGCCAGCAGCTTTCGTAGCGGGAGGGCAGCCCCCTACGAGCAGTACTTC
many	TRBD1	TRBV11-3	TRBJ2-1	CASSPLLQGSDEQFF	TGTGCCAGCAGCCCACTCCTACAGGGGAGCGATGAGCAGTTCTTC
few	TRBD1	TRBV14	TRBJ1-2	CASSQGPRTGGDGYTF	TGTGCCAGCAGCCAGGGTCCCCGGACAGGGGGTGATGGCTACACCTTC
many	-	TRBV11-2	TRBJ2-5	CASSLERHGETQYF	TGTGCCAGCAGCTTAGAAAGACACGGGGAGACCCAGTACTTC
many	-	TRBV7-8	TRBJ1-2	CASSRRDGSYGYTF	TGTGCCAGCAGCCGGCGGGATGGTAGCTATGGCTACACCTTC
many	TRBD1	TRBV5-1	TRBJ2-2	CASSRSGQDTGELFF	TGCGCCAGCAGCCGTTCGGGACAGGACACCGGGGAGCTGTTTTTT
many	TRBD1	TRBV12-3/TRBV12-4	TRBJ2-1	CASSPSRQGRAFDYNEQFF	TGTGCCAGCAGTCCTAGTCGACAGGGTAGGGCCTTTGACTACAATGAGCAGTTCTTC
few	-	TRBV15	TRBJ1-5	CATSITGDNQPQHF	TGTGCCACCAGCATAACAGGTGACAATCAGCCCCAGCATTTT
-	-	TRBV9	TRBJ2-6	CASSEGPNLSGANVLTF	TGTGCCAGCAGCGAGGGCCCGAATCTCTCTGGGGCCAACGTCCTGACTTTC
-	TRBD1	TRBV7-9	TRBJ1-4	CASSPAGQRVEKLFF	TGTGCCAGCAGCCCTGCGGGACAGAGGGTTGAAAAACTGTTTTTT
many	-	TRBV20-1	TRBJ2-3	CSASRAPSTDTQYF	TGCAGTGCCTCCAGAGCCCCTAGCACAGATACGCAGTATTTT
many	-	TRBV13	TRBJ2-5	CASSILDREETQYF	TGTGCCAGCAGCATACTAGATCGTGAAGAGACCCAGTACTTC
once	TRBD2	TRBV6-9	TRBJ2-5	CASTSETSGSWETQYF	TGTGCCAGCACTTCTGAGACTAGCGGGAGCTGGGAGACCCAGTACTTC
few	-	TRBV6-1	TRBJ2-1	CASSEGHGYDEQFF	TGTGCCAGCAGTGAAGGACACGGTTATGATGAGCAGTTCTTC